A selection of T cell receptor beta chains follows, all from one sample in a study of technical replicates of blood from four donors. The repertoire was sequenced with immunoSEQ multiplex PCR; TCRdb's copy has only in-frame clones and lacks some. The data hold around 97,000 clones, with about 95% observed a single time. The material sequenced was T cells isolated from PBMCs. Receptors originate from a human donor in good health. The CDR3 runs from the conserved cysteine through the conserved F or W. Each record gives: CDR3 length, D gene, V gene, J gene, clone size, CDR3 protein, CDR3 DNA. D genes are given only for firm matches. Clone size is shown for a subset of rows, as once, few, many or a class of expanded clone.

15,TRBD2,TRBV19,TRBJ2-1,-,CASSITSGNYNEQFF,TGTGCCAGTAGTATAACTAGCGGGAATTACAATGAGCAGTTCTTC
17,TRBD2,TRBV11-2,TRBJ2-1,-,CASSYPTSGRASDEQFF,TGTGCCAGCAGCTACCCGACTAGCGGGAGGGCCAGCGATGAGCAGTTCTTC
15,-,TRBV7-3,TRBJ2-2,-,CASSPLVGGAGELFF,TGTGCCAGCAGCCCCTTGGTGGGAGGAGCCGGGGAGCTGTTTTTT
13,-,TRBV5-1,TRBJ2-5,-,CASSFRVFETQYF,TGCGCCAGCAGCTTCAGGGTATTCGAGACCCAGTACTTC
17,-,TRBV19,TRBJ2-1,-,CASSIQGGMSIYNEQFF,TGTGCCAGTAGTATCCAGGGAGGCATGTCGATATACAATGAGCAGTTCTTC
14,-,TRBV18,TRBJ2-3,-,CASSPALTQYTQYF,TGTGCCAGCTCACCTGCCCTTACACAATATACGCAGTATTTT
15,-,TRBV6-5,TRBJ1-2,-,CASSYEPGQHYGYTF,TGTGCCAGCAGTTACGAGCCGGGACAACACTATGGCTACACCTTC
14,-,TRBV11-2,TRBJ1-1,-,CASSLENSEGMAFF,TGTGCCAGCAGCTTGGAAAATTCGGAGGGGATGGCTTTCTTT
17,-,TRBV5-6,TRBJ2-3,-,CASSSLGLPKPTDTQYF,TGTGCCAGCAGCTCCCTGGGACTTCCGAAACCCACAGATACGCAGTATTTT
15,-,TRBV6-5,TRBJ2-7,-,CASSLFSGSSYEQYF,TGTGCCAGCAGTCTCTTTAGCGGAAGCTCCTACGAGCAGTACTTC
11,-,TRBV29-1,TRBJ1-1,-,CSVARGAEAFF,TGCAGCGTTGCTCGGGGGGCTGAAGCTTTCTTT
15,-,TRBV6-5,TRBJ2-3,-,CASSSPLGRTDTQYF,TGTGCCAGCAGCTCCCCCCTAGGAAGGACAGATACGCAGTATTTT
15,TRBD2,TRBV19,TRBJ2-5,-,CASSDPAGFQETQYF,TGTGCCAGTAGTGATCCAGCGGGGTTCCAAGAGACCCAGTACTTC
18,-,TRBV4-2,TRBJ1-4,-,CASSQGRVRTADFEKLFF,TGTGCCAGCAGCCAAGGGCGGGTTAGGACGGCGGATTTCGAAAAACTGTTTTTT
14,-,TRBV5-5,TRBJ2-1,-,CASSDYSPLNEQFF,TGTGCCAGCAGCGACTATTCGCCCTTGAATGAGCAGTTCTTC
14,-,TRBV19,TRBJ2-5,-,CASSSGKDQETQYF,TGTGCCAGTAGTAGCGGCAAAGACCAAGAGACCCAGTACTTC
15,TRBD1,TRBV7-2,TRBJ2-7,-,CASSFRDRVPYEQYF,TGTGCCAGCAGCTTCCGGGACAGGGTCCCCTACGAGCAGTACTTC
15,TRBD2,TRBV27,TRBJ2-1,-,CASSRIAGLDNEQFF,TGTGCCAGCAGCCGTATAGCGGGACTGGACAATGAGCAGTTCTTC
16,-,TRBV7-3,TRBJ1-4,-,CASSLRGKATNEKLFF,TGTGCCAGCAGCTTACGGGGGAAAGCAACTAATGAAAAACTGTTTTTT
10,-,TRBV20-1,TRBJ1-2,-,CSASTGGYTF,TGCAGTGCTAGTACCGGTGGCTACACCTTC
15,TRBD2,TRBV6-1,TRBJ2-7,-,CASSDVREVGHEQYF,TGTGCCAGCAGTGATGTGCGGGAGGTTGGACACGAGCAGTACTTC
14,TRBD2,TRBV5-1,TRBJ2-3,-,CASSFGGRGLTQYF,TGCGCCAGCAGCTTTGGCGGGAGGGGGCTGACGCAGTATTTT
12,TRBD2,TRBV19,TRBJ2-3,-,CASSIEREGLTF,TGTGCCAGTAGTATAGAGCGGGAGGGTCTCACTTTT
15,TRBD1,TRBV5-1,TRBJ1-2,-,CASSARTGPMTGYTF,TGCGCCAGCAGCGCCCGGACAGGGCCCATGACCGGCTACACCTTC
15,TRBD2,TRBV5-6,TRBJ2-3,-,CASSFDSGRADTQYF,TGTGCCAGCAGCTTTGATAGCGGGAGGGCAGATACGCAGTATTTT
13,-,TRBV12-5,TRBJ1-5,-,CASAETGGQPQHF,TGTGCTAGCGCCGAAACGGGGGGTCAGCCCCAGCATTTT
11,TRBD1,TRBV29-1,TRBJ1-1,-,CSATQGTEAFF,TGCAGCGCTACACAGGGGACTGAAGCTTTCTTT
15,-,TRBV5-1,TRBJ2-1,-,CASSLDPSSYNEQFF,TGCGCCAGCAGCTTGGACCCGAGCTCCTACAATGAGCAGTTCTTC
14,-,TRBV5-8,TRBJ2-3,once,CASEFGLYTDTQYF,TGTGCCAGCGAGTTTGGGCTGTACACAGATACGCAGTATTTT
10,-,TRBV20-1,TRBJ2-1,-,CSASHGEQFF,TGCAGTGCTAGTCACGGTGAGCAGTTCTTC
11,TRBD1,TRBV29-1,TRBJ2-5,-,CSLRAGDSRYF,TGCAGCCTTAGGGCAGGGGACAGTCGGTACTTC
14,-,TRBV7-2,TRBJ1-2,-,CASSPPARGYGYTF,TGTGCCAGCAGCCCCCCCGCCAGGGGCTATGGCTACACCTTC
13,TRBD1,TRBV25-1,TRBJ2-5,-,CASGGTGGETQYF,TGTGCCAGCGGGGGGACAGGAGGGGAGACCCAGTACTTC
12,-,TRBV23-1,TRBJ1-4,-,CASSQPQPKLFF,TGCGCCAGCAGTCAACCACAGCCAAAACTGTTTTTT
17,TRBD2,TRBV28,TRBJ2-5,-,CASSPGGLAGGQETQYF,TGTGCCAGCAGCCCGGGGGGGCTAGCGGGAGGCCAAGAGACCCAGTACTTC
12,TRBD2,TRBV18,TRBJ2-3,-,CASSSGTDTQYF,TGTGCCAGCTCTAGCGGGACAGATACGCAGTATTTT
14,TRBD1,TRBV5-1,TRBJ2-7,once,CASSWTGTAYEQYF,TGCGCCAGCAGCTGGACCGGGACAGCCTACGAGCAGTACTTC
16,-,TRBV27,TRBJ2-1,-,CASSLEGTSMNNEQFF,TGTGCCAGCAGTTTAGAGGGGACTTCAATGAACAATGAGCAGTTCTTC
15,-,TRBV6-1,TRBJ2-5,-,CASSEEYSGEETQYF,TGTGCCAGCAGTGAAGAATATTCGGGGGAAGAGACCCAGTACTTC
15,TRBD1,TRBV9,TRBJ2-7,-,CASSRLPAGGDEQYF,TGTGCCAGCAGCCGTCTCCCAGCAGGGGGAGACGAGCAGTACTTC
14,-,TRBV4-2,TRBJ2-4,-,CASSQEGGENIQYF,TGTGCCAGCAGCCAAGAAGGAGGGGAAAACATTCAGTACTTC
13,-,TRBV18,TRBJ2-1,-,CASSPQGYNEQFF,TGTGCCAGCTCACCACAGGGGTACAATGAGCAGTTCTTC
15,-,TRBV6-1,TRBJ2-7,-,CASSDLPHSAYEQYF,TGTGCCAGCAGTGATCTACCCCATTCCGCCTACGAGCAGTACTTC
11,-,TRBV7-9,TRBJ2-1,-,CASSLASEQFF,TGTGCCAGCAGCTTAGCGAGTGAGCAGTTCTTC
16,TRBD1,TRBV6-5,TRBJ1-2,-,CASSSPPGTASYGYTF,TGTGCCAGCAGTTCCCCTCCCGGGACAGCTTCCTATGGCTACACCTTC
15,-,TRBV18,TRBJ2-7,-,CASSPSGRGLVEQYF,TGTGCCAGCTCACCATCGGGCAGGGGTCTCGTCGAGCAGTACTTC
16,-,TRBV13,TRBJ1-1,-,CASSLGPTGVNTEAFF,TGTGCCAGCAGCTTAGGGCCGACAGGAGTGAACACTGAAGCTTTCTTT